The rows below give T cell receptor beta chains drawn from one sample of a study of shared clonotypes between healthy human individuals. TCRdb's copy holds only in-frame clones and misses some; the assay was immunoSEQ multiplex PCR. The sample contains about 2 million clones, about 95% of which appear only once. Sequencing was performed on naive CD8+ T cells sorted from blood. These receptors came from a man younger than 35 in good health. Both conserved end residues are part of each CDR3. D genes are given only for firm matches. Clone size is stated in some rows and not others, as once, few, many or a class when expanded.

clone_size,j_call,v_call,d_call,cdr3_aa,cdr3_nt
NA,TRBJ2-7,TRBV10-3,TRBD2,CAISDPATGLPFYEQYF,TGTGCCATCAGTGACCCCGCCACGGGACTACCCTTCTACGAGCAGTACTTC
NA,TRBJ2-1,TRBV19,NA,CASSIVGGPQNEQFF,TGTGCCAGTAGTATAGTCGGCGGACCTCAAAATGAGCAGTTCTTC
NA,TRBJ1-1,TRBV6-6,NA,CASSWGLEGLTEAFF,TGTGCCAGCAGTTGGGGTTTAGAGGGTTTGACTGAAGCTTTCTTT
NA,TRBJ1-3,TRBV30,TRBD1,CAWGFPGQAYWGNTIYF,TGTGCCTGGGGGTTCCCGGGACAGGCTTATTGGGGAAACACCATATATTTT
NA,TRBJ2-5,TRBV28,TRBD1,CASSTTGGPETQYF,TGTGCCAGCAGTACCACAGGGGGCCCAGAGACCCAGTACTTC
NA,TRBJ1-1,TRBV4-1,NA,CASSHGVGTEAFF,TGCGCCAGCAGCCACGGGGTTGGCACTGAAGCTTTCTTT
NA,TRBJ2-3,TRBV4-1,TRBD2,CASSQEELAGDTQYF,TGCGCCAGCAGCCAAGAGGAACTAGCGGGAGATACGCAGTATTTT
NA,TRBJ1-1,TRBV7-8,NA,CASSSASGEALEAFF,TGTGCCAGCAGCTCCGCATCGGGGGAAGCCTTGGAAGCTTTCTTT
once,TRBJ2-7,TRBV27,NA,CASSYRGMNAVYEQYF,TGTGCCAGCAGTTATAGGGGAATGAACGCCGTATACGAGCAGTACTTC
NA,TRBJ2-1,TRBV27,NA,CASSFGVDEQFF,TGTGCCAGCAGTTTTGGTGTCGATGAGCAGTTCTTC
NA,TRBJ2-7,TRBV7-9,NA,CASSTDREVEQYF,TGTGCCAGCAGCACCGACAGGGAGGTCGAGCAGTACTTC
NA,TRBJ2-3,TRBV29-1,NA,CSVHPGAADTQYF,TGCAGCGTTCATCCGGGGGCGGCAGATACGCAGTATTTT
NA,TRBJ1-1,TRBV5-6,NA,CASSPPRGEAFF,TGTGCCAGCAGCCCACCCAGGGGTGAAGCTTTCTTT
NA,TRBJ2-1,TRBV19,TRBD2,CASSARPTGRPGLALGNEQFF,TGTGCCAGTAGTGCCCGTCCGACAGGGCGTCCGGGACTAGCTTTGGGGAATGAGCAGTTCTTC
NA,TRBJ1-5,TRBV28,NA,CASSFGQPNQPQHF,TGTGCCAGCAGTTTCGGACAGCCCAATCAGCCCCAGCATTTT
NA,TRBJ2-1,TRBV7-2,NA,CASSLAGAGEQFF,TGTGCCAGCAGCTTAGCAGGGGCCGGTGAGCAGTTCTTC
once,TRBJ2-7,TRBV9,NA,CASSGPGGGGYEQYF,TGTGCCAGCAGCGGCCCCGGGGGAGGGGGCTACGAGCAGTACTTC
NA,TRBJ2-1,TRBV30,TRBD1,CAWSVSQGEFF,TGTGCCTGGAGTGTATCGCAGGGGGAGTTCTTC
few,TRBJ1-5,TRBV2,TRBD1,CASSPGQGTQPQHF,TGTGCCAGCAGCCCCGGACAGGGTACTCAGCCCCAGCATTTT
NA,TRBJ1-2,TRBV4-1,NA,CASSRVGDNYGYTF,TGCGCCAGCAGCCGAGTGGGGGACAACTATGGCTACACCTTC
NA,TRBJ1-2,TRBV6-1,NA,CASSDWGRTNYGYTF,TGTGCCAGCAGCGACTGGGGCAGAACTAACTATGGCTACACCTTC
NA,TRBJ2-7,TRBV29-1,TRBD1,CSVAQGASYEQYF,TGCAGCGTTGCTCAGGGGGCCTCCTACGAGCAGTACTTC
NA,TRBJ2-2,TRBV6-5,NA,CASSLLGVTGELFF,TGTGCCAGCAGCCTACTAGGAGTAACCGGGGAGCTGTTTTTT
NA,TRBJ1-2,TRBV5-6,NA,CASSPLLKGTDYGYTF,TGTGCCAGCAGCCCACTCCTAAAGGGGACGGACTATGGCTACACCTTC
NA,TRBJ1-6,TRBV5-1,NA,CASSPGPSSYNSPLHF,TGCGCCAGCAGCCCGGGACCGAGCTCCTATAATTCACCCCTCCACTTT
NA,TRBJ2-7,TRBV25-1,TRBD2,CASSESLAGGSYEQYF,TGTGCCAGCAGTGAATCCCTAGCGGGGGGGTCCTACGAGCAGTACTTC
NA,TRBJ2-7,TRBV7-9,TRBD2,CASSSTSGRAQAYEQYF,TGTGCCAGCAGCTCGACTAGCGGGAGGGCTCAGGCCTACGAGCAGTACTTC
NA,TRBJ1-6,TRBV27,NA,CASSFPGNNSPLHF,TGTGCCAGCAGTTTCCCAGGGAATAATTCACCCCTCCACTTT
NA,TRBJ2-7,TRBV13,NA,CASSRERYEQYF,TGTGCCAGTAGCCGGGAGAGATACGAGCAGTACTTC
NA,TRBJ1-2,TRBV27,NA,CASSPSVGQLDYGYTF,TGTGCCAGCAGCCCCTCGGTAGGACAGCTCGACTATGGCTACACCTTC
NA,TRBJ2-2,TRBV20-1,NA,CSAPNTGELFF,TGCAGTGCCCCGAACACCGGGGAGCTGTTTTTT
once,TRBJ2-3,TRBV4-1,NA,CASSPDTTDTQYF,TGCGCCAGCAGCCCAGATACCACAGATACGCAGTATTTT
NA,TRBJ1-1,TRBV7-6,TRBD1,CASSLAPGGNTEAFF,TGTGCCAGCAGCTTAGCCCCAGGGGGTAACACTGAAGCTTTCTTT
NA,TRBJ1-1,TRBV7-9,NA,CASSLAFGYDTEAFF,TGTGCCAGCAGCTTAGCTTTCGGGTACGACACTGAAGCTTTCTTT
NA,TRBJ2-2,TRBV2,NA,CASGHGELFF,TGTGCCAGCGGACATGGGGAGCTGTTTTTT
NA,TRBJ2-1,TRBV7-9,TRBD2,CASSPGTSGGGSYNEQFF,TGTGCCAGCAGCCCTGGGACTAGCGGGGGTGGATCCTACAATGAGCAGTTCTTC
NA,TRBJ2-7,TRBV10-1,NA,CASIPTGAGPPYEQYF,TGCGCCAGCATCCCCACCGGGGCGGGGCCCCCCTACGAGCAGTACTTC
NA,TRBJ2-7,TRBV19,TRBD1,CASRRPGQGGYEQYF,TGTGCCAGTAGAAGACCGGGACAGGGGGGCTACGAGCAGTACTTC
NA,TRBJ2-1,TRBV27,NA,CASSVSGSGNEQFF,TGTGCCAGCAGTGTGTCAGGTTCGGGCAATGAGCAGTTCTTC
NA,TRBJ2-7,TRBV10-3,TRBD2,CAISEGTTYEQYF,TGTGCCATCAGTGAAGGGACTACCTACGAGCAGTACTTC
NA,TRBJ2-1,TRBV11-2,TRBD2,CASIHGASGYNEQFF,TGTGCCAGCATCCATGGGGCTAGCGGTTACAATGAGCAGTTCTTC